A single sample is the source of the 17 T cell receptor beta chains below, sequenced in a study of technical replicates of blood from several donors. Using immunoSEQ multiplex PCR, the repertoire was profiled, and TCRdb retains in-frame clones only, with some absent. The repertoire holds about 98,000 clones, with under 97% as singletons. Sequencing was carried out using T cells isolated from PBMCs. The receptors shown here come from a human donor in good health.

The gene calls are TRBV5-6 and TRBJ2-7, with TRBD1 matching 9 bases. Trimming took 5 bases from V and 0 from J; bases not matched to a gene: 12. This CDR3 spans 17 amino acids. Germline CDR1 reads SGHDT; CDR2 reads YYEEEE. The CDR3 bases are TGTGCCAGCAGTTCAAGGGCCGGGACAGGGAACTCCTACGAGCAGTACTTC. Its protein is CASSSRAGTGNSYEQYF.

The chain's CDR3 is CASSVGLAGGPGRDIQYF. The CDR3 DNA reads TGTGCCAGCAGCGTAGGCCTAGCGGGGGGGCCTGGTAGGGACATTCAGTACTTC. This chain connects TRBV9 to TRBJ2-4; 12 bases agree with TRBD2. Losses at the gene ends were 0 bases for V and 8 bases for J; bases not matched to a gene: 12. CDR1 and CDR2 from the germline V gene are SGDLS and YYNGEE. The CDR3 is 18 amino acids.

This chain connects TRBV7-9 to TRBJ2-2, with D maybe TRBD1 (8 bases). With 1 base removed from V and 3 bases from J, the gap between germline ends came to 18 bases. This CDR3 has 18 amino acids. Germline V lookup: CDR1 SEHNR, CDR2 FQNEAQ (reference sequence). CDR3 coding DNA: TGTGCCAGCAGCTTAGGTCTGAGCGGGACAGGTTACACCGGGGAGCTGTTTTTT. Amino acids: CASSLGLSGTGYTGELFF.

The chain uses TRBV5-1 and TRBJ2-7; the match to TRBD1 covers 7 bases. Germline values: CDR1 SGHRS, CDR2 YFSETQ. The CDR3 length is 14 residues. V shed 6 bases, J shed 2 bases, and the junction held 8 bases outside the gene matches. CDR3 DNA sequence: TGCGCCAGCACGCCCGGGACAGCCACCTACGAGCAGTACTTC. Amino acids: CASTPGTATYEQYF.

V and J are TRBV5-1 and TRBJ1-1, with D perhaps matching TRBD1 (5 bases). CDR1 SGHRS and CDR2 YFSETQ come from the germline V gene. The V end was cut by 4 bases, the J end by 1 base, with 14 bases between. The CDR3 contains 15 residues. The CDR3 loop is CASSPRDSTNTEAFF. The CDR3, as DNA: TGCGCCAGCAGCCCGCGTGACAGTACGAACACTGAAGCTTTCTTT.

The rearrangement links TRBV6-1 to TRBJ1-1; no firm D call. Trimming stripped 5 bases from V and 1 base from J, with 11 bases between. CDR1 MNHNS and CDR2 SASEGT come from the germline V gene. This CDR3 is 14 amino acids long. CDR3 residues: CASSYTGTNTEAFF. The CDR3 nucleotides read TGTGCCAGCAGTTATACGGGTACGAACACTGAAGCTTTCTTT.

V usage is TRBV11-2 and J usage is TRBJ2-1; TRBD2 agrees at 9 bases. Germline values: CDR1 SGHAT, CDR2 FQNNGV. This CDR3 has 15 residues. V lost 3 bases, J lost 5 bases, and 5 bases stayed unmatched. The DNA for the CDR3 is TGTGCCAGCAGCTTTAGCGGGAGCTTGCACAATGAGCAGTTCTTC. Its protein is CASSFSGSLHNEQFF.

The chain has TRBV5-1 and TRBJ2-4; D gene unclear. The CDR3 extends over 12 amino acids. Germline CDR1 is SGHRS and CDR2 is YFSETQ. Trimming left V 0 bases short and J 6 bases short, with 4 bases between. The CDR3 DNA follows: TGCGCCAGCAGCTTGGATAGAAACATTCAGTACTTC. It encodes CASSLDRNIQYF.

The chain combines TRBV11-2 with TRBJ2-2; TRBD1 matches at 7 bases. The CDR3 loop spans 15 amino acids. Per the germline V gene, CDR1 is SGHAT and CDR2 is FQNNGV. J lost 1 base, V lost 2 bases, and 1 base had no gene match. The CDR3 DNA follows: TGTGCCAGCAGCTTAAACAGGGGGAACACCGGGGAGCTGTTTTTT. Its translation is CASSLNRGNTGELFF.

On this clone itself: Different DNA sequences within this sample yield the same CDR3. The chain employs TRBV19 and TRBJ2-3; tentative D call: TRBD2 (5 bases). V lost 4 bases and J lost 0, with 11 bases in between. The CDR3 is 15 residues long. Looked up from germline, CDR1 is LNHDA and CDR2 is SQIVND (reference sequence). CDR3 protein: CASSTGLASTDTQYF. The DNA for the CDR3 is TGTGCCAGTAGTACCGGACTGGCCAGCACAGATACGCAGTATTTT. Full variable domain (outside the CDR3, taken from reference TRBV19 and TRBJ2-3): DGGITQSPKYLFRKEGQNVTLSCEQNLNHDAMYWYRQDPGQGLRLIYYSQIVNDFQKGDIAEGYSVSREKKESFPLTVTSAQKNPTAFYLCASSTGLASTDTQYFGPGTRLTVL.

The rearrangement links TRBV29-1 to TRBJ2-3, with TRBD2 matching 9 bases. The CDR3 totals 14 residues. Trimming removed 4 bases from V and 3 bases from J; junction bases left unmatched: 5. Germline CDR1 reads SQVTM; CDR2 reads ANQGSEA. The CDR3 DNA follows: TGCAGCGTTGCGCGGGAGGGAGTGACAGATACGCAGTATTTT. Translating it yields CSVAREGVTDTQYF.

The chain carries TRBV2 and TRBJ2-1; no clear D. With 3 bases removed from V and 9 bases from J, the gap between germline ends came to 9 bases. The germline gives CDR1 SNHLY, CDR2 FYNNEI. The CDR3 contains 12 residues. The CDR3 sequence is CASSDHLSEQFF. CDR3 nucleotides: TGTGCCAGCAGTGACCACCTCAGTGAGCAGTTCTTC.

This clone was seen just once. The J gene is TRBJ2-7, the V gene TRBV4-1, with no clear D. This CDR3 has 12 amino acids. The V and J ends lost 0 bases and 3 bases respectively, with 3 bases between them. Germline CDR1 and CDR2: MGHRA and YSYEKL. In DNA form, the CDR3 reads TGCGCCAGCAGCCAAGATAGCTACGAGCAGTACTTC. The encoded protein is CASSQDSYEQYF.

This clone has only one observation. V gene TRBV10-3 combines with J gene TRBJ2-3, with D uncertain. V was cut by 8 bases and J by 0 bases, with 9 bases left in between. The CDR3 consists of 13 residues. Germline V lookup: CDR1 ENHRY, CDR2 SYGVKD. The CDR3 sequence: CAILVGSTDTQYF. DNA of the CDR3: TGTGCCATCCTAGTGGGTAGCACAGATACGCAGTATTTT.

The V call is TRBV11-3, the J call TRBJ1-1; TRBD1 aligns across 8 bases. Germline loops: CDR1 SGHNT, CDR2 YENEEA. After removal of 9 bases from V and 8 bases from J, the junction contained 14 bases not matched to a gene. The CDR3 contains 14 residues. DNA for the CDR3: TGTGCCAGTAACCAACCGGACAGGGCCAAGGAAGCTTTCTTT. Protein product: CASNQPDRAKEAFF.

The genes are TRBV7-9 and TRBJ1-5; 7 nucleotides agree with TRBD1. Germline CDR1 is SEHNR and CDR2 is FQNEAQ (reference sequence). This CDR3 contains 17 residues. With 5 bases clipped from V and 1 base from J, the junction kept 11 bases outside the gene matches. CDR3: CASSLSDRDQSNQPQHF. CDR3 coding DNA: TGTGCCAGCAGCCTTTCCGACAGGGATCAAAGCAATCAGCCCCAGCATTTT.

V and J are TRBV28 and TRBJ1-1; 11 nucleotides agree with TRBD1. The V and J ends lost 5 bases and 5 bases, in that order; junction bases with no gene match: 19. This CDR3 contains 19 residues. Germline V lookup: CDR1 MDHEN, CDR2 SYDVKM. Here the CDR3 DNA reads TGTGCCAGCAGTCTTATTCGGACAGGGGGCATCTTCGGGTTGACTGAAGCTTTCTTT. Translated, it gives CASSLIRTGGIFGLTEAFF.